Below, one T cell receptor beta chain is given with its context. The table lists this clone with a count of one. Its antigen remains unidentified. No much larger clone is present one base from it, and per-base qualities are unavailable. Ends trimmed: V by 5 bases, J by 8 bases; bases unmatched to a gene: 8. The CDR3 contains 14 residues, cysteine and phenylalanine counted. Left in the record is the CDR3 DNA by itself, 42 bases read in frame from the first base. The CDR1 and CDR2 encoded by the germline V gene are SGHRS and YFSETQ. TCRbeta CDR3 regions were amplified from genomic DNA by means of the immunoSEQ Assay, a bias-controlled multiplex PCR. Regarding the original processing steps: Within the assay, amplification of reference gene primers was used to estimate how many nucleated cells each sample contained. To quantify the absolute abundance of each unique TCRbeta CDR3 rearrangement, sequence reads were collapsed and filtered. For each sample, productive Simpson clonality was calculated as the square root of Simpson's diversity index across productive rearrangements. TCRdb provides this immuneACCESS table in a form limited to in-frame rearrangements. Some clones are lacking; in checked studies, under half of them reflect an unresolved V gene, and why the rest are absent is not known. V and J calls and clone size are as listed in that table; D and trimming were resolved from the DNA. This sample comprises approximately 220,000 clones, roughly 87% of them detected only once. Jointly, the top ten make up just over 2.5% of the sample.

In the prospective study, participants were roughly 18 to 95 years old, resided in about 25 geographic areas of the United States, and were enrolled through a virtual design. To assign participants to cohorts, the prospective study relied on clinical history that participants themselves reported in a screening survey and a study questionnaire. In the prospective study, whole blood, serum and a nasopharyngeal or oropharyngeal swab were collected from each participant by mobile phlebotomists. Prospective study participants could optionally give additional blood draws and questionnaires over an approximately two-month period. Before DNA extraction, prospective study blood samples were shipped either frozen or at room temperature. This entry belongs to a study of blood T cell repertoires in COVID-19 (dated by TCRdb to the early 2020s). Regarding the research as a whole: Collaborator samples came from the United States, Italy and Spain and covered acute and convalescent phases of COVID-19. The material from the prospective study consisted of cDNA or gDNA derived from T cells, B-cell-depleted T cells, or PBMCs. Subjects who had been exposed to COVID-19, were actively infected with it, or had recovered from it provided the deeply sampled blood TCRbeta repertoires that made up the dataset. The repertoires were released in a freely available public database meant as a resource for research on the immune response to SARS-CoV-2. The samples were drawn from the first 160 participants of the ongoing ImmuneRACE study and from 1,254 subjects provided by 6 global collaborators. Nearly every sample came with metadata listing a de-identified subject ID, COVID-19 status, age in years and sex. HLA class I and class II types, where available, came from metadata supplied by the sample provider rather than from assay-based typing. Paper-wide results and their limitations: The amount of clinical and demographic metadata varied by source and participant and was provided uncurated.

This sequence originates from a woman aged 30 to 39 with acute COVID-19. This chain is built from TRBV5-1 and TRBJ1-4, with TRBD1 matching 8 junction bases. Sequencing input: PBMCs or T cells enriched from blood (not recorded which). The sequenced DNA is TGCGCCAGCAGAGTAGGACAGGGAAAAGAAAAACTGTTTTTT. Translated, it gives CASRVGQGKEKLFF.